This TCR beta chain was obtained from a study of blood T cells in healthy people across ages. This clonotype showed up just a few times. Next came a second PCR, run for about 7 to 12 cycles, which used a sample-barcoded 5' primer along with a J-beta primer mix. Per sample, CDR3-containing paired-end reads numbered at least 2.5 million. TCRdb recomputed calls from the 5' RACE reads with MiXCR, one row per CDR3 protein. This table has 600,000 or so distinct CDR3 sequences, around 31% appearing once. Trimming at V came to 1 base and at J to 3 bases, leaving 14 bases not matched to a gene. The germline V gene has CDR1 GTSNPN and CDR2 SVGIG (reference sequence). There are 19 residues in the CDR3.

The chain joins TRBV30 to TRBJ2-7, with 14 bases that match TRBD2. The specimen sequenced was blood. This receptor was taken from a woman of 80 years or more in good health. The CDR3 here is CAWSAHIPGTSGGVYEQYF. The CDR3 region has the DNA TGTGCCTGGAGTGCTCATATCCCCGGGACTAGCGGGGGTGTCTACGAGCAGTACTTC.